This T cell receptor beta chain is drawn from a study of blood T cell repertoires in COVID-19. On the study more broadly: Nucleic acid was either cDNA or gDNA, and it came from T cells, B-cell-depleted T cells, or PBMCs.

Sequencing used immunoSEQ multiplex PCR; TCRdb keeps in-frame clones, though not all of them. Of a few hundred thousand clones in the sample, around 89% are singletons; the top ten hold around 0.8%. This CDR3 contains 15 residues. Germline trimming cut 7 bases from V and 10 bases from J; bases unmatched to any gene: 15. The germline V gene has CDR1 LNHDA and CDR2 SQIVND (reference sequence). This clonotype was sampled from a man aged 25 to 45 with acute or convalescent COVID-19. The gene calls are TRBV19 and TRBJ2-3; 9 nucleotides line up with TRBD2. The sample taken for sequencing was peripheral blood. CDR3 residues: CASTKGFSGGTAQYF. CDR3 sequence (DNA): TGTGCCAGTACCAAAGGGTTTAGCGGGGGAACGGCGCAGTATTTT. The complete variable domain, with remaining parts taken from reference TRBV19 and TRBJ2-3, reads DGGITQSPKYLFRKEGQNVTLSCEQNLNHDAMYWYRQDPGQGLRLIYYSQIVNDFQKGDIAEGYSVSREKKESFPLTVTSAQKNPTAFYLCASTKGFSGGTAQYFGPGTRLTVL.